This T cell receptor (beta chain) derives from a study of blood T cell repertoires in COVID-19. For the study at large: Researchers got acute and convalescent COVID-19 samples from the United States, Italy and Spain. In each case, the material was cDNA or gDNA derived from T cells, B-cell-depleted T cells, or PBMCs.

Germline V gene sequence: CDR1 GTSNPN, CDR2 SVGIG (reference sequence). The CDR3 length is 12 residues. The V and J ends lost 5 bases and 4 bases, in that order; junction bases with no gene match: 5. Study processing details: From reference gene primer amplification, estimates of nucleated cell counts were derived. TCRdb keeps only in-frame clones here, not all; method: immunoSEQ multiplex PCR. The D gene and trimming were derived from the DNA, and the V and J assignments and clone size from that table. Among under 95,000 clones listed, 83% were seen once. The sample taken for sequencing was peripheral blood. This rearrangement joins TRBV30 to TRBJ2-7, with 7 nucleotides matching TRBD1. This receptor was taken from a woman aged 80 or older with acute or convalescent COVID-19. CDR3 nucleotide sequence: TGTGCCTGGGGCCGGGACAGATACGAGCAGTACTTC. Translating gives CAWGRDRYEQYF.